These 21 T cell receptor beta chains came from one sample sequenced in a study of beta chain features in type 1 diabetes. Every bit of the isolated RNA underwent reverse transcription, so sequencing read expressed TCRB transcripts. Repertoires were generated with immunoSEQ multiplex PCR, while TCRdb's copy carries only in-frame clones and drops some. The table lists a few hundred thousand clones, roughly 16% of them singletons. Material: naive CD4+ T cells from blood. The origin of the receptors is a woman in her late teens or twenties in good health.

CDR3: CASSVARNEQFF. The CDR3 DNA is TGTGCCAGCAGCGTAGCTCGGAATGAGCAGTTCTTC. The rearrangement links TRBV9 to TRBJ2-1, with D hard to call. Trimming left V 0 bases short and J 7 bases short, with 5 bases between. Germline CDR1 is SGDLS and CDR2 is YYNGEE. This CDR3 has 12 amino acids.

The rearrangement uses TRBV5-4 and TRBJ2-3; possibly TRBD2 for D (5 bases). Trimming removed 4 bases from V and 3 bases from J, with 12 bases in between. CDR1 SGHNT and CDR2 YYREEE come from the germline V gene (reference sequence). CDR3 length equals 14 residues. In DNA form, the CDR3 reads TGTGCCAGCAGCAGGGAGAGGTTGACAGATACGCAGTATTTT. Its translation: CASSRERLTDTQYF.

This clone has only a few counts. CDR3 protein: CASSSDITGFRETQYF. The CDR3 DNA reads TGTGCCAGCAGCTCGGACATTACAGGGTTCCGGGAGACCCAGTACTTC. The chain links TRBV7-9 to TRBJ2-5; D possibly corresponds to TRBD1 (6 bases). CDR1 and CDR2 (germline): SEHNR, FQNEAQ (reference sequence). V dropped 4 bases and J dropped 5 bases, with 20 bases sitting between them. CDR3 size: 16 residues.

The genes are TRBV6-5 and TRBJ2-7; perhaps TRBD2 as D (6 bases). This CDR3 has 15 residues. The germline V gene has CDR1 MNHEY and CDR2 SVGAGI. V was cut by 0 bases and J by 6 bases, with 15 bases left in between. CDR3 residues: CASSYSPGGVTEQYF. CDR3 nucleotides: TGTGCCAGCAGTTACTCACCCGGGGGAGTTACCGAGCAGTACTTC.

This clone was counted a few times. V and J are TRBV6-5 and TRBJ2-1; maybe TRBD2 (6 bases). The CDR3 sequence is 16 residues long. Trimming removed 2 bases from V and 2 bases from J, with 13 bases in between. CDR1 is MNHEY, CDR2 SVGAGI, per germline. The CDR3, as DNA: TGTGCCAGCAGTTACGAGGCGGGACCAACCTACAATGAGCAGTTCTTC. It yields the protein CASSYEAGPTYNEQFF.

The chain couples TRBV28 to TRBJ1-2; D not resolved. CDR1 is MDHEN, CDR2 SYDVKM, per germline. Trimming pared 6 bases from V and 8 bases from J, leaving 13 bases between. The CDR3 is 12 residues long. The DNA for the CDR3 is TGTGCCAGCAGCTATCCCCCGGGGGGCTACACCTTC. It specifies CASSYPPGGYTF.

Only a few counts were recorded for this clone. CDR3 coding DNA: TGTGCCAGCTTCTTGCAAGAGACCCAGTACTTC. Its translation: CASFLQETQYF. V is TRBV6-1 and J is TRBJ2-5; no reliable D call. Trimming stripped 8 bases from V and 2 bases from J, with 6 bases between. Germline assignment: CDR1 MNHNS and CDR2 SASEGT. The CDR3 is 11 residues long.

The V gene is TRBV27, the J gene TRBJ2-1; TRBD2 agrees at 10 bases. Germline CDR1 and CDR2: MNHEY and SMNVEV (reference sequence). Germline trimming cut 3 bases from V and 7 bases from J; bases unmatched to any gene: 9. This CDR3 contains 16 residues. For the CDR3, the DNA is TGTGCCAGCAGTTTCGGTCCTAGCGGGAGAAGGAATGAGCAGTTCTTC. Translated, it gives CASSFGPSGRRNEQFF.

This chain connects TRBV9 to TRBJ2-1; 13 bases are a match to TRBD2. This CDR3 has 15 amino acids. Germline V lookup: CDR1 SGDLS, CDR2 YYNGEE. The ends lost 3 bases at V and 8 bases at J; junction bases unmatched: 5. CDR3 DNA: TGTGCCAGCAGCGGGACTAGCGGGAGTTGGGATGAGCAGTTCTTC. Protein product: CASSGTSGSWDEQFF.

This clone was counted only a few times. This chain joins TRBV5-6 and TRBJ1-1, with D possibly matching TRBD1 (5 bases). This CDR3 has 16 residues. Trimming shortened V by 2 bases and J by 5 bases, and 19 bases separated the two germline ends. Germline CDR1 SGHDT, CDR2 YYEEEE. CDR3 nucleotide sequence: TGTGCCAGCAGCTTTTTCCCGGGGGAGGTTCCGACTGAAGCTTTCTTT. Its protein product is CASSFFPGEVPTEAFF.

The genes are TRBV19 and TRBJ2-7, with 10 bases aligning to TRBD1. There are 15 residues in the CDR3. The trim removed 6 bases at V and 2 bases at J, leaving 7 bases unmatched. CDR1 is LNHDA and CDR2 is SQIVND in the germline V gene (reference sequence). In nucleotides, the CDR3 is TGTGCCAGTAGCATAAGGGACAGGGGAACCTACGAGCAGTACTTC. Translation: CASSIRDRGTYEQYF.

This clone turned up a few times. The DNA for the CDR3 is TGTGCCAGCAGTCTCCCCGACAGGGTGAGGGGCTACACCTTC. This encodes CASSLPDRVRGYTF. V usage is TRBV28 and J usage is TRBJ1-2, with 7 positions matching TRBD1. With 5 bases clipped from V and 8 bases from J, the junction kept 11 bases outside the gene matches. The CDR3 consists of 14 residues. Germline V gene data show CDR1 as MDHEN and CDR2 as SYDVKM.

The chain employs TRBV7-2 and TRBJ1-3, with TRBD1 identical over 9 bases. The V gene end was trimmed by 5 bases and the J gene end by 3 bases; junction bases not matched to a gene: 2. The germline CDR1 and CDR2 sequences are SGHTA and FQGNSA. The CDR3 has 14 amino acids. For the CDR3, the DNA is TGTGCCAGCAGCCTGACAGGGGGTGGAAACACCATATATTTT. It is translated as CASSLTGGGNTIYF. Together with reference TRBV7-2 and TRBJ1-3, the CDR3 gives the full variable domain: GAGVSQSPSNKVTEKGKDVELRCDPISGHTALYWYRQSLGQGLEFLIYFQGNSAPDKSGLPSDRFSAERTGGSVSTLTIQRTQQEDSAVYLCASSLTGGGNTIYFGEGSWLTVV.

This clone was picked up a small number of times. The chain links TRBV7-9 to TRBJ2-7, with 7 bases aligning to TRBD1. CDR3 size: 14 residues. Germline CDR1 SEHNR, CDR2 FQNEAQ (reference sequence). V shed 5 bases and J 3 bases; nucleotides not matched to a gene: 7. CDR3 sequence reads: CASSPNRDSYEQYF. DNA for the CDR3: TGTGCCAGCAGCCCCAACAGGGACAGCTACGAGCAGTACTTC.

The CDR3 sequence: CASSPGGWDGYTF. In DNA, the CDR3 is TGTGCCAGCAGTCCAGGGGGTTGGGATGGCTACACCTTC. The J gene is TRBJ1-2, the V gene TRBV28, with TRBD1 matching 7 bases. In germline, CDR1 is MDHEN, CDR2 SYDVKM. The CDR3 has 13 amino acids. Trimming at V came to 5 bases and at J to 6 bases, leaving 6 bases not matched to a gene.

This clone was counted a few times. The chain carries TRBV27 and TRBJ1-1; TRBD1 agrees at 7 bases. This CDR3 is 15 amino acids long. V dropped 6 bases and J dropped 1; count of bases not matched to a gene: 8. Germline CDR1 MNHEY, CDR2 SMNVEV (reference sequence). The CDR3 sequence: CASSIYRGSNTEAFF. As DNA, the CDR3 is TGTGCCAGCAGCATATACAGGGGTTCGAACACTGAAGCTTTCTTT.

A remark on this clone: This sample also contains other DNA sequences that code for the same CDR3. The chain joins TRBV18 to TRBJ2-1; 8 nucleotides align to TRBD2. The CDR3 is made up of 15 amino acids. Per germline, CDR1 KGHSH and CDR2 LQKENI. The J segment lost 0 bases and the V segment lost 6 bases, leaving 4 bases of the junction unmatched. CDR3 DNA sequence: TGTGCCAGCTCCCCCACTAGCGGCTCCTACAATGAGCAGTTCTTC. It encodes CASSPTSGSYNEQFF.

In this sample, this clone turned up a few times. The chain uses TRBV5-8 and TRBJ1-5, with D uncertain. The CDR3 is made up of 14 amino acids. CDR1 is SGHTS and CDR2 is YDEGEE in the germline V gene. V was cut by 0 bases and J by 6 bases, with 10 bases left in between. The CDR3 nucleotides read TGTGCCAGCAGCTTGGAAAAGAAACTTCAGCCCCAGCATTTT. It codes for CASSLEKKLQPQHF.

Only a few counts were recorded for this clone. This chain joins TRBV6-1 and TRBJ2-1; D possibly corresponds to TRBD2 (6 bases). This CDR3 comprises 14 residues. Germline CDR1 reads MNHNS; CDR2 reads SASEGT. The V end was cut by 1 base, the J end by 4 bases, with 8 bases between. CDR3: CASSEGAGYNEQFF. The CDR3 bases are TGTGCCAGCAGTGAAGGGGCGGGATACAATGAGCAGTTCTTC.

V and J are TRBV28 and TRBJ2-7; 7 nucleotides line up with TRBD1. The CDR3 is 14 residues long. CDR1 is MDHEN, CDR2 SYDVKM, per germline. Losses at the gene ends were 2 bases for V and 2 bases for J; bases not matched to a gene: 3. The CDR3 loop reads CASSLHQGAYEQYF. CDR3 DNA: TGTGCCAGCAGTTTACACCAGGGGGCCTACGAGCAGTACTTC.

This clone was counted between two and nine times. CDR3 amino acids: CASSPGTSYYEQYF. The CDR3 coding sequence is TGCGCCAGCAGCCCCGGGACTAGCTACTACGAGCAGTACTTC. The chain combines TRBV5-1 with TRBJ2-7, with 9 bases that match TRBD2. Germline CDR1 and CDR2: SGHRS and YFSETQ. Unmatched junction bases numbered 5, after V lost 4 bases and J lost 3 bases. The CDR3 extends over 14 amino acids.